This T cell receptor (beta chain) was sequenced for a study of OX40 agonist ivuxolimab in advanced cancers. Study background: The patients received ivuxolimab by intravenous route every 2 weeks at 0.01 to 10 mg/kg.

Produced via immunoSEQ multiplex PCR; TCRdb's table is partial and in-frame only. The sample holds about 93,000 clones, roughly 94% seen once. Points on this clone: Its antigen is as yet unknown.

General study results and limits: At 0.1 to 3.0 mg/kg, clonal expansion of CD4+ and CD8+ blood T cells had occurred by week 6.

Germline V gene sequence: CDR1 SGHAT, CDR2 FQNNGV. V lost 6 bases to trimming and J lost 5 bases; unmatched junction nucleotides: 9. The CDR3 has 15 amino acids. The rearrangement joins TRBV11-2 to TRBJ2-2; TRBD1 matches at 7 bases. The sample was CD4+ or CD8+ T cells sorted from blood, taken in a trial of the OX40 agonist ivuxolimab. The receptor was derived from an adult with an advanced solid tumor such as melanoma, head and neck, liver or kidney cancer. CDR3: CASRPDRAGTGELFF. In DNA form, the CDR3 reads TGTGCCAGCAGGCCCGACAGGGCCGGTACCGGGGAGCTGTTTTTT.